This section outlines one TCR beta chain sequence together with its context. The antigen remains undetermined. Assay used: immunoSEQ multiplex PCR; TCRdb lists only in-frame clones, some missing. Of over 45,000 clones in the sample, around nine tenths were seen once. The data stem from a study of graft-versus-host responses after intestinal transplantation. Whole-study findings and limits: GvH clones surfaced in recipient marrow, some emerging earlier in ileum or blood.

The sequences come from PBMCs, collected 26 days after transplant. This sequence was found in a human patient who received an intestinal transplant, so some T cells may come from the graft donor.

The CDR3 bases are TGCGCCAGCAGCTTTTCTAGCGGGAGGGCAGGGGAGCAGTTCTTC. The encoded protein is CASSFSSGRAGEQFF. The rearrangement joins TRBV5-1 to TRBJ2-1, with 12 bases fitting TRBD2. Per germline, CDR1 SGHRS and CDR2 YFSETQ. V dropped 2 bases and J dropped 10; count of bases not matched to a gene: 7. This CDR3 has 15 residues.